This T cell receptor (beta chain) was obtained from a study of blood T cell repertoires in COVID-19. Turning to the study itself: The United States, Italy and Spain were the sources of the acute and convalescent COVID-19 samples. T cells, B-cell-depleted T cells, or PBMCs supplied cDNA or gDNA.

Participants were aged 18 to 89 years, lived in some 23 US areas, and enrolled virtually. Grouping used clinical history reported by participants in a survey and questionnaire. Sequencing was performed with immunoSEQ multiplex PCR; in TCRdb, only in-frame clones are kept and a portion is missing. Among about 460,000 clones, 70% to 90% were seen once, and the ten largest hold approximately 8%. The sequence came from a woman in her sixties or seventies who had recovered from COVID-19. Sequenced input: PBMCs or T cells enriched from blood (not recorded which).

In nucleotides, the CDR3 is TGTGCCAGCAGTGATCCGAGACAGGGGGACTACGAGCAGTACTTC. This gives the protein CASSDPRQGDYEQYF. V gene TRBV6-1 combines with J gene TRBJ2-7; 9 nucleotides line up with TRBD1. V gave up 3 bases and J gave up 3 bases; unmatched junction bases: 6. The CDR3 length is 15 residues. CDR1 is MNHNS and CDR2 is SASEGT in the germline V gene.